This passage covers 24 T cell receptor beta chains from one sample sequenced in a study of CD8+ T cells in alopecia areata. RNA extraction was followed by reverse transcription into cDNA, which acted as the sequencing template. TCRdb's table, derived via immunoSEQ multiplex PCR, lists solely in-frame clones and lacks some. The sample contains 150,000 to 200,000 clones, approximately 70% of which appear only once. Sequencing was performed on CD8+ T cells sorted from blood, taken at week 0. The receptors here all came from a human donor with alopecia areata.

There are a few counts of this clone. The chain couples TRBV29-1 to TRBJ1-1; D is unclear. CDR1 is SQVTM, CDR2 ANQGSEA, per germline. Deletions cut 5 bases from V and 4 bases from J, with 11 bases between. CDR3 length equals 12 residues. In DNA, the CDR3 is TGCAGCGTTCACCTGTCAGCCACTGAAGCTTTCTTT. Amino acid sequence: CSVHLSATEAFF.

The genes are TRBV19 and TRBJ1-5; tentatively, D is TRBD1 (5 bases). CDR3 length equals 12 residues. V was shortened by 5 bases and J by 6 bases, with 8 bases between the two germline ends. The germline V gene encodes CDR1 LNHDA and CDR2 SQIVND (reference sequence). Here the CDR3 reads CASSSGGQPQHF. The CDR3 nucleotides are TGTGCCAGTAGTTCCGGGGGTCAGCCCCAGCATTTT. Looking up the rest from reference TRBV19 and TRBJ1-5 gives the full variable domain: DGGITQSPKYLFRKEGQNVTLSCEQNLNHDAMYWYRQDPGQGLRLIYYSQIVNDFQKGDIAEGYSVSREKKESFPLTVTSAQKNPTAFYLCASSSGGQPQHFGDGTRLSIL.

The V call is TRBV29-1, the J call TRBJ1-2; perhaps TRBD1 as D (5 bases). V dropped 6 bases and J dropped 2 bases, with 16 bases sitting between them. CDR3 length: 14 amino acids. The germline gives CDR1 SQVTM, CDR2 ANQGSEA. The CDR3 reads CSVPTGGKNYGYTF. The DNA of the CDR3 is TGCAGCGTCCCAACAGGCGGGAAGAACTATGGCTACACCTTC.

The V gene is TRBV29-1, the J gene TRBJ2-5; TRBD1 matches at 7 bases. After removal of 6 bases from V and 6 bases from J, the junction contained 10 bases not matched to a gene. This CDR3 spans 13 amino acids. Germline V gene lookup returns CDR1 SQVTM and CDR2 ANQGSEA. For the CDR3, the DNA is TGCAGCGTCCGAGGTGGGACAGTCCAGACCCAGTACTTC. It codes for CSVRGGTVQTQYF.

The chain couples TRBV6-5 to TRBJ1-1; TRBD1 might be the D (5 bases). CDR1 is MNHEY and CDR2 is SVGAGI in the germline V gene. V shed 6 bases and J shed 2 bases, with 16 bases lying between them. The length of the CDR3 is 15 residues. The CDR3 nucleotides read TGTGCCAGCAGCACCTTGGGACGGACAAACACTGAAGCTTTCTTT. This sequence encodes CASSTLGRTNTEAFF.

The genes are TRBV29-1 and TRBJ2-3; 15 positions match TRBD2. V lost 3 bases, J lost 1 base, and 8 bases stayed unmatched. This CDR3 is built from 18 residues. Germline-derived CDR1 and CDR2 are SQVTM and ANQGSEA. The CDR3 loop is CSVDGLAGGPGGTDTQYF. The CDR3 DNA follows: TGCAGCGTTGATGGACTAGCGGGGGGGCCTGGAGGCACAGATACGCAGTATTTT.

V and J are TRBV30 and TRBJ1-5, with 9 bases fitting TRBD1. The CDR3 is 16 amino acids. Germline V lookup: CDR1 GTSNPN, CDR2 SVGIG (reference sequence). V lost 0 bases, J lost 3 bases, and 6 bases stayed unmatched. The CDR3 is CAWSVLGQGPNQPQHF. The CDR3, as DNA: TGTGCCTGGAGTGTTCTGGGACAGGGCCCCAATCAGCCCCAGCATTTT.

The chain has TRBV27 and TRBJ1-1; the D gene is possibly TRBD1 (5 bases). The germline V and J ends were trimmed by 6 bases and 3 bases, with 11 bases remaining between them. Germline CDR1 reads MNHEY; CDR2 reads SMNVEV (reference sequence). The length of the CDR3 is 13 residues. CDR3 bases: TGTGCCAGCAGCAACAGGTTGGACACTGAAGCTTTCTTT. It encodes CASSNRLDTEAFF.

The gene calls are TRBV27 and TRBJ2-7, with 7 bases lining up with TRBD1. This CDR3 has 12 amino acids. CDR1 MNHEY and CDR2 SMNVEV come from the germline V gene (reference sequence). Unmatched junction bases numbered 2, after V lost 8 bases and J lost 1 base. CDR3 residues: CASRGQSYEQYF. The CDR3, as DNA: TGTGCCAGCCGGGGACAGTCCTACGAGCAGTACTTC.

The chain couples TRBV5-4 to TRBJ1-2; possible D gene TRBD1, 6 bases. Germline V gene lookup returns CDR1 SGHNT and CDR2 YYREEE (reference sequence). The CDR3 consists of 13 residues. V shed 0 bases and J shed 7 bases, with 10 bases lying between them. DNA for the CDR3: TGTGCCAGCAGCTTGGGAGGGGGTACTGGCTACACCTTC. Its translation is CASSLGGGTGYTF. Full variable domain (outside the CDR3, taken from reference TRBV5-4 and TRBJ1-2): ETGVTQSPTHLIKTRGQQVTLRCSSQSGHNTVSWYQQALGQGPQFIFQYYREEENGRGNFPPRFSGLQFPNYSSELNVNALELDDSALYLCASSLGGGTGYTFGSGTRLTVV.

The rearrangement joins TRBV5-6 to TRBJ2-6, with TRBD1 identical over 8 bases. Losses at the gene ends were 3 bases for V and 2 bases for J; bases not matched to a gene: 7. Germline V CDR1 and CDR2: SGHDT, YYEEEE. The CDR3 length is 17 residues. The CDR3 nucleotides are TGTGCCAGCAGCTACGGACAGGGAGTTGCTGGGGCCAACGTCCTGACTTTC. Translating gives CASSYGQGVAGANVLTF.

The chain carries TRBV29-1 and TRBJ2-1; D might be TRBD1 (6 bases). The CDR3 is made up of 13 amino acids. Germline CDR1 and CDR2: SQVTM and ANQGSEA. Between the trimmed V and J ends, which lost 4 bases and 8 bases, there was a span of 15 bases. The CDR3 DNA sequence: TGCAGCGTTGCGCCACAGGGATTCTATGAGCAGTTCTTC. Amino acids: CSVAPQGFYEQFF.

Notes on this clone: A read error may produce the germline difference seen at one junction end. The chain carries TRBV5-6 and TRBJ1-1; D gene unclear. CDR1 SGHDT and CDR2 YYEEEE come from the germline V gene. This CDR3 comprises 12 residues. The chain's CDR3 is CASSLYNIEAFF. In DNA, the CDR3 is TGTGCCAGCAGCTTGTACAACATTGAAGCTTTCTTT.

This clone appeared once. DNA of the CDR3: TGCAGCGTTGAAGACTTTGGAGACTCTGGGGCCAACGTCCTGACTTTC. This translates into CSVEDFGDSGANVLTF. The J gene is TRBJ2-6, the V gene TRBV29-1; D remains unclear. Germline values: CDR1 SQVTM, CDR2 ANQGSEA. The germline V and J ends were trimmed by 0 bases and 0 bases, with 9 bases remaining between them. The CDR3 spans 16 residues.

The chain has TRBV6-6 and TRBJ2-7; D gene ambiguous. The germline V gene encodes CDR1 MNHNY and CDR2 SVGAGI (reference sequence). The V and J ends lost 4 bases and 7 bases respectively, with 11 bases between them. The CDR3 runs 12 residues. CDR3 sequence reads: CASSSSMTEQYF. For the CDR3, the DNA is TGTGCCAGCAGTTCATCCATGACAGAGCAGTACTTC.

There are many counts of this clone. The sample contains more than one DNA sequence encoding this CDR3. This chain links TRBV14 with TRBJ2-3, with D possibly TRBD2 on 5 matching bases. Trimming removed 1 base from V and 2 bases from J, with 7 bases in between. The length of the CDR3 is 14 residues. Looked up from germline, CDR1 is SGHDN and CDR2 is FVKESK. The CDR3 DNA is TGTGCCAGCAGCCAAGGGAGGCACACAGATACGCAGTATTTT. Residues: CASSQGRHTDTQYF.

The genes are TRBV7-9 and TRBJ1-1, with a tentative D call TRBD1 (5 bases). The CDR3 totals 13 residues. V was cut by 8 bases and J by 4 bases, with 14 bases left in between. From germline, CDR1 is SEHNR and CDR2 FQNEAQ (reference sequence). CDR3 in DNA: TGTGCCAGCGCCGGAGGCGGGGGCACTGAAGCTTTCTTT. Translation gives CASAGGGGTEAFF. Full variable domain (remainder filled in from reference TRBV7-9 and TRBJ1-1): DTGVSQNPRHKITKRGQNVTFRCDPISEHNRLYWYRQTLGQGPEFLTYFQNEAQLEKSRLLSDRFSAERPKGSFSTLEIQRTEQGDSAMYLCASAGGGGTEAFFGQGTRLTVV.

The chain has TRBV5-6 and TRBJ1-2; unclear D gene. Per the germline V gene, CDR1 is SGHDT and CDR2 is YYEEEE. This CDR3 is 15 amino acids long. Deletions cut 4 bases from V and 2 bases from J, with 15 bases between. Here the CDR3 reads CASSPGGRVNYGYTF. CDR3 coding DNA: TGTGCCAGCAGCCCTGGAGGCCGGGTCAACTATGGCTACACCTTC.

Only a few counts were recorded for this clone. The chain uses TRBV29-1 and TRBJ2-7, with D perhaps TRBD2 (6 bases). V was clipped by 3 bases and J by 5 bases, with 14 bases between them. The germline CDR1 and CDR2 sequences are SQVTM and ANQGSEA. This CDR3 is 13 amino acids long. The CDR3 here is CSVEEGSSDEQYF. CDR3 sequence (DNA): TGCAGCGTTGAGGAGGGATCGTCTGACGAGCAGTACTTC.

The chain is built from TRBV5-6 and TRBJ2-7; D remains unclear. Germline CDR1 is SGHDT and CDR2 is YYEEEE. This CDR3 spans 12 amino acids. The V end lost 0 bases, the J end lost 5 bases, and 6 bases lay between the germline ends. The CDR3: CASSLVSNEQYF. Here the CDR3 DNA reads TGTGCCAGCAGCTTGGTGAGCAACGAGCAGTACTTC.

A few counts support this clone. J is TRBJ1-6 and V is TRBV30; D is uncertain. The CDR3 spans 15 residues. Germline CDR1 reads GTSNPN; CDR2 reads SVGIG (reference sequence). V was clipped by 2 bases and J by 0 bases, with 8 bases between them. Here the CDR3 reads CAWSLGSSYNSPLHF. In DNA, the CDR3 is TGTGCCTGGAGTTTAGGGAGCTCCTATAATTCACCCCTCCACTTT.

V gene TRBV13 combines with J gene TRBJ2-1; D perhaps matches TRBD1 (7 bases). Deletions cut 0 bases from V and 9 bases from J, with 12 bases between. CDR1 PRHDT and CDR2 FYEKMQ come from the germline V gene (reference sequence). The CDR3 has 14 residues. In nucleotides, the CDR3 is TGTGCCAGCAGCTTAGGCAGGGGGAGGCTTGAGCAGTTCTTC. Protein: CASSLGRGRLEQFF.

This clone has a handful of counts. CDR3 bases: TGTGCCAGCAGTTTAGGGGGCAGCTACAATAGGCCCCTCCACTTT. It specifies CASSLGGSYNRPLHF. V is TRBV27 and J is TRBJ1-6; the D gene is possibly TRBD1 (6 bases). Trimming removed 2 bases from V and 13 bases from J, with 18 bases in between. This CDR3 has 15 amino acids. CDR1 is MNHEY and CDR2 is SMNVEV in the germline V gene (reference sequence).

J is TRBJ1-4 and V is TRBV9, with a tentative D call TRBD1 (5 bases). Per germline, CDR1 SGDLS and CDR2 YYNGEE. This CDR3 has 12 residues. V lost 3 bases and J 5 bases, leaving 5 bases between the germline ends. The CDR3: CASSGDNEKLFF. DNA of the CDR3: TGTGCCAGCAGCGGGGACAATGAAAAACTGTTTTTT.